The 18 T cell receptor beta chains below come from one sample, sequenced in a study of spatial heterogeneity in lung cancer. TCRdb reprocessed the 5' RACE reads with MiXCR, giving one entry per CDR3 protein. The sample yields around 15,000 distinct CDR3 sequences, about 18% seen once. Time point of the sample: blood at routine non-recurrence follow-up after resection. Sample: PBMCs, taken at follow-up. All receptors come from a male donor with early-stage non-small cell lung cancer.

This clonotype was detected a few times. This chain connects TRBV4-3 to TRBJ1-2; D not resolved. Germline loops: CDR1 LGHNA, CDR2 YSLEER. Trimming pared 1 base from V and 3 bases from J, leaving 9 bases between. This CDR3 region has 14 residues. DNA of the CDR3: TGCGCCAGCAGCCAAGGGTCGAGCTACTATGGCTACACCTTC. It translates to CASSQGSSYYGYTF.

This clonotype was seen a few times. This chain joins TRBV6-1 and TRBJ1-2; 8 nucleotides line up with TRBD1. The germline CDR1 and CDR2 sequences are MNHNS and SASEGT. The ends lost 4 bases at V and 0 bases at J; junction bases unmatched: 10. The CDR3 covers 17 residues. CDR3 amino acids: CASSGSGGRIANYGYTF. Written as DNA, the CDR3 is TGTGCCAGCAGTGGGTCAGGGGGCAGAATTGCTAACTATGGCTACACCTTC.

This clonotype was counted ten times or more. The chain combines TRBV7-9 with TRBJ2-1; 13 positions agree with TRBD2. Germline lookup yields CDR1 SEHNR and CDR2 FQNEAQ (reference sequence). The CDR3 spans 16 residues. V lost 5 bases, J lost 6 bases, and 7 bases stayed unmatched. The CDR3 region is CASSPRRLAGGNEQFF. For the CDR3, the DNA is TGTGCCAGCAGCCCTAGGCGACTAGCGGGGGGCAATGAGCAGTTCTTC.

This chain links TRBV10-3 with TRBJ2-3; D is perhaps TRBD2 (6 bases). The V end was cut by 0 bases, the J end by 0 bases, with 7 bases between. CDR3 length: 15 amino acids. Germline CDR1 ENHRY, CDR2 SYGVKD. The CDR3 DNA follows: TGTGCCATCAGTGAGTCGAGCGGGAGCACAGATACGCAGTATTTT. It specifies CAISESSGSTDTQYF.

The CDR3 region is CASTLGGVEQYF. The CDR3 region has the DNA TGTGCCAGCACGTTGGGAGGTGTCGAGCAGTACTTC. The rearrangement joins TRBV7-9 to TRBJ2-7; tentative D call: TRBD2 (6 bases). Germline V gene lookup returns CDR1 SEHNR and CDR2 FQNEAQ (reference sequence). With 7 bases removed from V and 6 bases from J, the gap between germline ends came to 13 bases. The CDR3 loop spans 12 amino acids.

This clonotype was detected a few times. The rearrangement uses TRBV7-3 and TRBJ2-5, with D perhaps assigned TRBD1 or TRBD2 (6 bases each). Trimming shortened V by 5 bases and J by 1 base, and 14 bases separated the two germline ends. The CDR3 loop spans 15 amino acids. Germline V gene data show CDR1 as SGHTA and CDR2 as FQGTGA. In DNA form, the CDR3 reads TGTGCCAGCAGCGAGATCGGGGGCCCCCAAGAGACCCAGTACTTC. Its protein is CASSEIGGPQETQYF.

A few counts support this clonotype. CDR3 in DNA: TGTGCCAGCAGCCCATGGACAGAGAACACCGGGGAGCTGTTTTTT. It is translated as CASSPWTENTGELFF. The chain uses TRBV7-3 and TRBJ2-2, with D possibly being TRBD1 (6 bases). Germline assignment: CDR1 SGHTA and CDR2 FQGTGA. With 5 bases removed from V and 1 base from J, the gap between germline ends came to 11 bases. The CDR3 sequence is 15 residues long.

This clonotype has a handful of counts. J is TRBJ2-1 and V is TRBV16; the match to TRBD1 covers 8 bases. With V trimmed by 6 bases and J by 8 bases, 18 bases remained unmatched. The length of the CDR3 is 17 residues. CDR1 and CDR2 from the germline V gene are KGHSY and FQNENV. The CDR3 DNA sequence: TGTGCCAGCAGTTTTCAAGCAGGGGGCCTAGTAAATGATGAGCAGTTCTTC. Protein: CASSFQAGGLVNDEQFF.

This clonotype was seen at least ten times. The chain is built from TRBV7-2 and TRBJ2-1; TRBD1 might be the D (6 bases). The CDR3 loop spans 15 amino acids. CDR1 SGHTA and CDR2 FQGNSA come from the germline V gene. Trimming took 4 bases from V and 4 from J, leaving 14 bases between them. The DNA of the CDR3 is TGTGCCAGCAGCTCACAGGGATTTGGGTACAATGAGCAGTTCTTC. Its translation: CASSSQGFGYNEQFF.

The J gene is TRBJ2-7, the V gene TRBV4-1; 9 nucleotides align to TRBD1. The CDR3 extends over 16 amino acids. Germline CDR1 is MGHRA and CDR2 is YSYEKL. J gave up 3 bases and V 4 bases, and 10 bases lay outside the gene matches. In DNA form, the CDR3 reads TGCGCCAGCAGCCCGATCCACTCGACAGGGGGCTACGAGCAGTACTTC. This translates into CASSPIHSTGGYEQYF.

The CDR3 DNA is TGTGCCAGCAGGACTAGCGGGGCCTTACTTTACAATGAGCAGTTCTTC. Its translation: CASRTSGALLYNEQFF. The chain uses TRBV7-8 and TRBJ2-1; 11 bases align to TRBD2. V was pared by 6 bases and J by 4 bases, with 8 bases of the junction left unmatched. Germline CDR1 and CDR2: SGHVS and FQNEAQ. CDR3 length equals 16 residues.

This clonotype showed up just a few times. This chain uses TRBV4-3 with TRBJ2-7; possibly TRBD1 for D (6 bases). The germline V gene has CDR1 LGHNA and CDR2 YSLEER. The germline V and J ends were trimmed by 0 bases and 2 bases, with 8 bases remaining between them. The CDR3 consists of 14 residues. This chain's CDR3 is CASSQEGDTYEQYF. CDR3 bases: TGCGCCAGCAGCCAAGAGGGGGACACCTACGAGCAGTACTTC.

This clonotype came up once. This CDR3 is missing its conserved last phenylalanine or tryptophan, likely due to a read error. This chain joins TRBV30 and TRBJ1-2; D perhaps matches TRBD1 (5 bases). The V gene's germline CDR1 is GTSNPN and CDR2 SVGIG (reference sequence). Trimming took 2 bases from V and 4 from J, leaving 8 bases between them. This CDR3 has 12 residues. CDR3 residues: CAWSLTGYGYTS. The CDR3 region has the DNA TGTGCCTGGAGTCTAACAGGCTATGGCTACACCTCC.

The chain carries TRBV12-3 or TRBV12-4 and TRBJ2-1; a weak D match, TRBD1 (6 bases). Deletions cut 5 bases from V and 4 bases from J, with 12 bases between. The CDR3 runs to 14 residues. The CDR3: CASSGQSGYNEQFF. The DNA for the CDR3 is TGTGCCAGCAGTGGACAGTCGGGATACAATGAGCAGTTCTTC.

This clonotype was detected many times. The CDR3 reads CASSHRGIGYQPQHF. The CDR3 nucleotides read TGTGCCAGCAGTCACAGGGGTATAGGGTATCAGCCCCAGCATTTT. This rearrangement joins TRBV12-3 or TRBV12-4 to TRBJ1-5; 7 positions match TRBD1. CDR3 length equals 15 residues. Trimming at V came to 5 bases and at J to 5 bases, leaving 9 bases not matched to a gene.

At least ten counts were recorded for this clonotype. The J gene is TRBJ1-1, the V gene TRBV20-1; TRBD1 might be the D (5 bases). This CDR3 region has 14 residues. The germline V gene has CDR1 DFQATT and CDR2 SNEGSKA (reference sequence). V was clipped by 0 bases and J by 1 base, with 9 bases between them. CDR3 residues: CSARDYQGNTEAFF. CDR3 coding DNA: TGCAGTGCTAGAGATTATCAGGGGAACACTGAAGCTTTCTTT.

This chain links TRBV5-1 with TRBJ2-5; 14 bases are a match to TRBD2. CDR3 length: 17 amino acids. The V gene end was trimmed by 4 bases and the J gene end by 3 bases; junction bases not matched to a gene: 8. From germline, CDR1 is SGHRS and CDR2 YFSETQ. The CDR3 region is CASSPGTSGGLKETQYF. Written as DNA, the CDR3 is TGCGCCAGCAGCCCCGGGACTAGCGGGGGCCTCAAAGAGACCCAGTACTTC.

This clonotype was counted between two and nine times. J is TRBJ2-5 and V is TRBV14; either TRBD1 or TRBD2 may fit D (5 bases each). Per the germline V gene, CDR1 is SGHDN and CDR2 is FVKESK. V shed 5 bases and J shed 5 bases, with 24 bases lying between them. There are 17 residues in the CDR3. The CDR3 sequence is CASSVWETASGSETQYF. The CDR3 region has the DNA TGTGCCAGCAGCGTCTGGGAGACAGCTTCAGGGAGCGAGACCCAGTACTTC. The variable domain in full, completed from reference TRBV14 and TRBJ2-5, reads EAGVTQFPSHSVIEKGQTVTLRCDPISGHDNLYWYRRVMGKEIKFLLHFVKESKQDESGMPNNRFLAERTGGTYSTLKVQPAELEDSGVYFCASSVWETASGSETQYFGPGTRLLVL.